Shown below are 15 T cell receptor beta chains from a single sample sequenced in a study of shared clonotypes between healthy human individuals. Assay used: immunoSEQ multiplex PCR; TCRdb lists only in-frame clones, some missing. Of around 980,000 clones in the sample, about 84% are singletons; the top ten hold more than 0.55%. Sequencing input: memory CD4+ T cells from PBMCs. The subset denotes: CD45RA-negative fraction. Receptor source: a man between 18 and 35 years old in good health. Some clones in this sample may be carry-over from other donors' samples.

The CDR3 sequence is CASSLQGIGNTEAFF. The CDR3 coding sequence is TGTGCCAGCAGCTTACAAGGGATTGGGAACACTGAAGCTTTCTTT. The V gene is TRBV7-3, the J gene TRBJ1-1; D remains unclear. The CDR3 has 15 amino acids. In germline, CDR1 is SGHTA, CDR2 FQGTGA. Trimming removed 2 bases at V and 1 base at J, with 11 bases between. The full variable domain, completed using reference TRBV7-3 and TRBJ1-1, is GAGVSQTPSNKVTEKGKYVELRCDPISGHTALYWYRQSLGQGPEFLIYFQGTGAADDSGLPNDRFFAVRPEGSVSTLKIQRTERGDSAVYLCASSLQGIGNTEAFFGQGTRLTVV.

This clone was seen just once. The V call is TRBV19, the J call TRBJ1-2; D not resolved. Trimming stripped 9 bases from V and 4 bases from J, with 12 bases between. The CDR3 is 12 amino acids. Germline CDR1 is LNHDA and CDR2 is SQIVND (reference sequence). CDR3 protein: CASSDKPYGYTF. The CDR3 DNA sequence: TGTGCCAGCTCAGACAAACCCTATGGCTACACCTTC.

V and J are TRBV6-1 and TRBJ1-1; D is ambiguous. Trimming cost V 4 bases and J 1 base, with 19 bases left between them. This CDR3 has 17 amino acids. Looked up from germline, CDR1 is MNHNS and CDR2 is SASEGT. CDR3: CASSVRVYRRGNTEAFF. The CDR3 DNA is TGTGCCAGCAGTGTGAGGGTTTATCGTCGGGGGAACACTGAAGCTTTCTTT.

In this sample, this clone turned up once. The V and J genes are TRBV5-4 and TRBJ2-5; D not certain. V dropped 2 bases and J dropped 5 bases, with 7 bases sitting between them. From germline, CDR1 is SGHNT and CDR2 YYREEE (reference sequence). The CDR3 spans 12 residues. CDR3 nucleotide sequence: TGTGCCAGCAGCTTTCAGATGGAGACCCAGTACTTC. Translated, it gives CASSFQMETQYF.

The CDR3 loop is CASSLGGVDEQFF. The CDR3 coding sequence is TGCGCCAGCAGCTTGGGCGGAGTGGATGAGCAGTTCTTC. The chain is built from TRBV5-1 and TRBJ2-1; no clear D. CDR3 length equals 13 residues. Germline loops: CDR1 SGHRS, CDR2 YFSETQ. V was trimmed by 0 bases and J by 8 bases, leaving 9 bases between them.

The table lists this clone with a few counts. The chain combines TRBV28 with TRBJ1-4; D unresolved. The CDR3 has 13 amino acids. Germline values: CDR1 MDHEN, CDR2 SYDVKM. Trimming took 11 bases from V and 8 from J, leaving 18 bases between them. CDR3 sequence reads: CASASGGREKLFF. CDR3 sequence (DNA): TGTGCCTCCGCCTCGGGAGGCAGGGAAAAACTGTTTTTT.

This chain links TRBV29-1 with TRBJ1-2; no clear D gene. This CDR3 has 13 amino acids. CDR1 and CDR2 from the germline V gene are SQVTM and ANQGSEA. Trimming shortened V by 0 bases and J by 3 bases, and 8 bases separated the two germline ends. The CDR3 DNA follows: TGCAGCGTTGAAGAGAGGAGCTACTATGGCTACACCTTC. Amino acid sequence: CSVEERSYYGYTF.

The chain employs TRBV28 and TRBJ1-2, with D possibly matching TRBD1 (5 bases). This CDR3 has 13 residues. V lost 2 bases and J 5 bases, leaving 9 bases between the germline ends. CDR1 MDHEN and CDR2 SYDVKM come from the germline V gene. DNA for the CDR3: TGTGCCAGCAGTTTACAGGGAGGTTATGGCTACACCTTC. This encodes CASSLQGGYGYTF.

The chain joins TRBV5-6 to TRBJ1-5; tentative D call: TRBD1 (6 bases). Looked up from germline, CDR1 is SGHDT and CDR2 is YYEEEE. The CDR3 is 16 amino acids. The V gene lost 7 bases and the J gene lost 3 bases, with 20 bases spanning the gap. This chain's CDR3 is CASRPKLDSDNQPQHF. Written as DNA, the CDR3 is TGTGCCAGCCGACCTAAATTGGACAGCGACAATCAGCCCCAGCATTTT.

CDR3 residues: CASSRTGARGDNEQFF. In DNA form, the CDR3 reads TGCGCCAGCAGTCGAACCGGGGCCCGGGGGGACAATGAGCAGTTCTTC. The J gene is TRBJ2-1, the V gene TRBV4-3, with 7 bases fitting TRBD2. CDR1 LGHNA and CDR2 YSLEER come from the germline V gene. The junction had 13 bases not matched to a gene; V was cut back by 6 bases and J by 5 bases. CDR3 length: 16 amino acids.

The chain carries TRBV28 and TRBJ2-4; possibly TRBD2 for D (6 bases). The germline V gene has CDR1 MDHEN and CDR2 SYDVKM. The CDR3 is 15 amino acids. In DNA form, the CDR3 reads TGTGCATTACACCCCGGAGGGCTGTTGAAAAACATTCAGTACTTC. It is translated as CALHPGGLLKNIQYF.

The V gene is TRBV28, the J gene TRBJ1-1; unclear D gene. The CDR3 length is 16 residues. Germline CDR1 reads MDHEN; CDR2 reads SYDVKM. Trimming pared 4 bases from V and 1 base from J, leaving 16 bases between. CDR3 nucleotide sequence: TGTGCCAGCAGTTCACCCTCCAGGTCAGCGAACACTGAAGCTTTCTTT. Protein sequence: CASSSPSRSANTEAFF. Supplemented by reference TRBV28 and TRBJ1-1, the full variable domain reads DVKVTQSSRYLVKRTGEKVFLECVQDMDHENMFWYRQDPGLGLRLIYFSYDVKMKEKGDIPEGYSVSREKKERFSLILESASTNQTSMYLCASSSPSRSANTEAFFGQGTRLTVV.

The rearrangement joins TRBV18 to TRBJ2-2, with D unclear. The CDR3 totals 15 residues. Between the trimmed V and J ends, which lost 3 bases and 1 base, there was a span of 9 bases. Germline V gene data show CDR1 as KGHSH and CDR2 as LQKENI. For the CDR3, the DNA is TGTGCCAGCTCACCTCAAACCAGGAACACCGGGGAGCTGTTTTTT. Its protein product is CASSPQTRNTGELFF.

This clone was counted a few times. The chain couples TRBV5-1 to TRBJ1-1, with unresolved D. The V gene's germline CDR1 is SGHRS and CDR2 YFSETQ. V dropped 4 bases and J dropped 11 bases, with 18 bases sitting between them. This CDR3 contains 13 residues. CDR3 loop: CASSPGPTEEAFF. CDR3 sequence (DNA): TGCGCCAGCAGCCCCGGACCTACGGAGGAGGCTTTCTTT.

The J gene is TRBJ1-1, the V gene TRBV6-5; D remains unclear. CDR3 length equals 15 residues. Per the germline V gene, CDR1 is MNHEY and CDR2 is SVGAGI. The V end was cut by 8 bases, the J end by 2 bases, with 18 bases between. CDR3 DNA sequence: TGTGCCAGCCTACGCCTTGGAGGTCGAAACACTGAAGCTTTCTTT. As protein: CASLRLGGRNTEAFF.